Below are 10 T cell receptor beta chains sequenced from a single sample in a study of blood T cell repertoires in COVID-19. TCRdb keeps only in-frame clones here, not all; method: immunoSEQ multiplex PCR. The sample has 250,000 to 350,000 clones, roughly 86% seen once. The sequenced sample was peripheral blood. The receptor source for this set is a woman aged 50 to 65 with acute or convalescent COVID-19.

The chain has TRBV2 and TRBJ2-6, with 7 bases fitting TRBD2. CDR3 length equals 18 residues. With 6 bases clipped from V and 0 bases from J, the junction kept 11 bases outside the gene matches. Germline CDR1 SNHLY, CDR2 FYNNEI. Written as DNA, the CDR3 is TGTGCCAGCAGCCCCCAGGCGGGAGCGGTCTCTGGGGCCAACGTCCTGACTTTC. Translating gives CASSPQAGAVSGANVLTF.

The gene calls are TRBV5-1 and TRBJ2-2; 12 nucleotides align to TRBD2. In germline, CDR1 is SGHRS, CDR2 YFSETQ. The ends lost 4 bases at V and 7 bases at J; junction bases unmatched: 8. The length of the CDR3 is 16 residues. The CDR3 spells CASSPPRLAGDGELFF. CDR3 bases: TGCGCCAGCAGCCCCCCCCGACTAGCGGGAGACGGGGAGCTGTTTTTT.

The chain is built from TRBV28 and TRBJ2-7; maybe TRBD1 (6 bases). CDR3 length: 14 amino acids. Trimming took 6 bases from V and 4 from J, leaving 16 bases between them. Germline CDR1 MDHEN, CDR2 SYDVKM. The CDR3 sequence is CASSPTGTSYEQYF. In DNA form, the CDR3 reads TGTGCCAGCAGCCCCACAGGGACATCATACGAGCAGTACTTC.

The V and J genes are TRBV21-1 and TRBJ2-6; the table's D call TRBD2 went unverified against the DNA. TRBV21-1 is a pseudogene locus. The CDR3 runs 19 residues. CDR3 sequence (DNA): TGTGCCAGCAGCAATGGGGGGGATCAACTGAGCTCTGGGGCCAACGTCCTGACTTTC. This codes for CASSNGGDQLSSGANVLTF.

The gene calls are TRBV29-1 and TRBJ1-3; D is perhaps TRBD1 (5 bases). The CDR3 is made up of 14 amino acids. V lost 3 bases and J 2 bases, leaving 11 bases between the germline ends. From germline, CDR1 is SQVTM and CDR2 ANQGSEA. In DNA form, the CDR3 reads TGCAGCGTTGATTCCCCAGGGACTGGAAACACCATATATTTT. It is translated as CSVDSPGTGNTIYF. The whole variable domain, filled in from reference TRBV29-1 and TRBJ1-3, reads SAVISQKPSRDICQRGTSLTIQCQVDSQVTMMFWYRQQPGQSLTLIATANQGSEATYESGFVIDKFPISRPNLTFSTLTVSNMSPEDSSIYLCSVDSPGTGNTIYFGEGSWLTVV.

This clone was observed a handful of times. The chain joins TRBV18 to TRBJ2-3, with unresolved D. Germline values: CDR1 KGHSH, CDR2 LQKENI. Between the trimmed V and J ends, which lost 5 bases and 0 bases, there was a span of 12 bases. There are 15 residues in the CDR3. CDR3 bases: TGTGCCAGCTCAGAAGGTGGAGACAGCACAGATACGCAGTATTTT. This sequence encodes CASSEGGDSTDTQYF. The variable domain in full, completed from reference TRBV18 and TRBJ2-3, reads NAGVMQNPRHLVRRRGQEARLRCSPMKGHSHVYWYRQLPEEGLKFMVYLQKENIIDESGMPKERFSAEFPKEGPSILRIQQVVRGDSAAYFCASSEGGDSTDTQYFGPGTRLTVL.

The chain uses TRBV27 and TRBJ1-1; possibly TRBD1 for D (6 bases). V was pared by 9 bases and J by 11 bases, with 22 bases between. The CDR3 has 13 amino acids. Germline CDR1 MNHEY, CDR2 SMNVEV (reference sequence). The CDR3 reads CASKRGGKEVAFF. As DNA, the CDR3 is TGTGCCAGTAAAAGGGGGGGCAAGGAGGTGGCTTTCTTT.

The chain employs TRBV18 and TRBJ2-7; 7 bases line up with TRBD2. This CDR3 spans 15 amino acids. The ends lost 2 bases at V and 3 bases at J; junction bases unmatched: 7. CDR1 and CDR2 (germline): KGHSH, LQKENI. CDR3 region: CASSPYGLEFYEQYF. The CDR3 DNA reads as TGTGCCAGCTCACCATACGGACTAGAATTCTACGAGCAGTACTTC.

This sequence joins TRBV19 and TRBJ1-3, with TRBD1 matching over 7 bases. V gave up 6 bases and J gave up 5 bases; unmatched junction bases: 7. Per germline, CDR1 LNHDA and CDR2 SQIVND (reference sequence). The CDR3 has 14 residues. CDR3 in amino acids: CASRDSGGRNTIYF. In DNA form, the CDR3 reads TGTGCCAGTAGGGACTCAGGGGGAAGAAACACCATATATTTT. Together with reference TRBV19 and TRBJ1-3, the CDR3 gives the full variable domain: DGGITQSPKYLFRKEGQNVTLSCEQNLNHDAMYWYRQDPGQGLRLIYYSQIVNDFQKGDIAEGYSVSREKKESFPLTVTSAQKNPTAFYLCASRDSGGRNTIYFGEGSWLTVV.

This clone was observed a few times. The chain employs TRBV19 and TRBJ2-2, with 14 bases aligning to TRBD2. The germline V gene encodes CDR1 LNHDA and CDR2 SQIVND (reference sequence). V lost 6 bases to trimming and J lost 6 bases; unmatched junction nucleotides: 9. The CDR3 runs to 17 residues. The CDR3 spells CASRSGTSGSFAGELFF. The CDR3 DNA reads TGTGCCAGTAGATCAGGGACTAGCGGGAGTTTTGCCGGGGAGCTGTTTTTT.